The 31 T cell receptor beta chains below were found in one sample sequenced in a study of T cell changes during pregnancy in multiple sclerosis. Here immunoSEQ multiplex PCR was the method, and the copy in TCRdb shows in-frame clones only, minus some. The sample lists some 36,000 clones; approximately 90% were seen once. Specimen: peripheral blood, collected in the second trimester of pregnancy. Source of these receptors: a female donor in good health, enrolled as a control in a pregnancy study.

CDR3 nucleotide sequence: TGTGCCAGCAGTTTCGCTAATCGACAGGGGTGGAACAAGCTATCACCTCTCGATGGCTACACCTTC. Encoded protein: CASSFANRQGWNKLSPLDGYTF. The rearrangement links TRBV27 to TRBJ1-2; TRBD1 agrees at 8 bases. CDR1 is MNHEY, CDR2 SMNVEV, per germline (reference sequence). Trimming removed 3 bases from V and 6 bases from J; junction bases left unmatched: 30. CDR3 length: 22 amino acids.

The CDR3 DNA reads as TGCAGCGTTCGCCGAGATTTTAATACAGGGGCGGAGGAAAAACTGTTTTTT. This gives the protein CSVRRDFNTGAEEKLFF. This chain links TRBV29-1 with TRBJ1-4; 7 bases line up with TRBD1. V was pared by 5 bases and J by 8 bases, with 20 bases of the junction left unmatched. From germline, CDR1 is SQVTM and CDR2 ANQGSEA. The CDR3 is made up of 17 amino acids.

CDR3 loop: CASSQAQGREQYF. The DNA of the CDR3 is TGTGCCAGCAGCCAAGCCCAGGGGCGGGAGCAGTACTTC. The V gene is TRBV7-6, the J gene TRBJ2-7; the D gene is possibly TRBD1 (6 bases). The CDR3 is made up of 13 amino acids. V was shortened by 5 bases and J by 7 bases, with 15 bases between the two germline ends. CDR1 and CDR2 (germline): SGHVS, FNYEAQ. Based on the CDR3 plus reference TRBV7-6 and TRBJ2-7, the full variable domain is GAGVSQSPRYKVTKRGQDVALRCDPISGHVSLYWYRQALGQGPEFLTYFNYEAQQDKSGLPNDRFSAERPEGSISTLTIQRTEQRDSAMYRCASSQAQGREQYFGPGTRLTVT.

The V call is TRBV28, the J call TRBJ1-2; 9 bases align to TRBD1. V was pared by 3 bases and J by 7 bases, with 6 bases of the junction left unmatched. Per the germline V gene, CDR1 is MDHEN and CDR2 is SYDVKM. The CDR3 runs 14 residues. The CDR3 sequence: CASSLTGGGGGYTF. The CDR3, as DNA: TGTGCCAGCAGTTTGACAGGGGGAGGGGGTGGCTACACCTTC.

This chain links TRBV27 with TRBJ1-1, with 10 nucleotides matching TRBD1. The CDR3 spans 15 residues. Germline CDR1 is MNHEY and CDR2 is SMNVEV (reference sequence). The V and J ends lost 0 bases and 4 bases, in that order; junction bases with no gene match: 2. In DNA, the CDR3 is TGTGCCAGCAGTTTATCCGGGACAGGGGCCACTGAAGCTTTCTTT. Protein: CASSLSGTGATEAFF.

This rearrangement joins TRBV7-9 to TRBJ2-5, with D tentatively TRBD1 or TRBD2 (6 bases each). Looked up from germline, CDR1 is SEHNR and CDR2 is FQNEAQ (reference sequence). Trimming cost V 5 bases and J 4 bases, with 20 bases left between them. The CDR3 has 16 amino acids. The CDR3 sequence is CASSLGGLRPRETQYF. The CDR3, as DNA: TGTGCCAGCAGCCTAGGGGGGCTCCGGCCGAGAGAGACCCAGTACTTC.

This chain joins TRBV7-8 and TRBJ2-2, with TRBD1 identical over 10 bases. The CDR3 sequence is 14 residues long. Germline values: CDR1 SGHVS, CDR2 FQNEAQ. With V trimmed by 5 bases and J by 5 bases, 2 bases remained unmatched. The CDR3 DNA reads TGTGCCAGCAGCCAGGGACAGGGGACCGGGGAGCTGTTTTTT. Translated: CASSQGQGTGELFF.

V usage is TRBV9 and J usage is TRBJ1-3; no clear D gene. This CDR3 is 15 amino acids long. V was shortened by 4 bases and J by 2 bases, with 13 bases between the two germline ends. Germline CDR1 reads SGDLS; CDR2 reads YYNGEE. CDR3: CASSPDLAAGNTIYF. The CDR3 coding sequence is TGTGCCAGCAGCCCGGACTTGGCGGCTGGAAACACCATATATTTT.

The rearrangement uses TRBV13 and TRBJ1-2; 7 positions match TRBD1. CDR1 and CDR2 (germline): PRHDT, FYEKMQ (reference sequence). CDR3 length: 12 amino acids. V shed 5 bases, J shed 14 bases, and the junction held 11 bases outside the gene matches. CDR3 nucleotide sequence: TGTGCCAGCAGCGAGCCTGGGACAGCCGTTACCTTC. Amino acids: CASSEPGTAVTF.

The V gene is TRBV14, the J gene TRBJ1-3; the D is unclear. Germline lookup yields CDR1 SGHDN and CDR2 FVKESK. This CDR3 region has 18 residues. The V end lost 4 bases, the J end lost 0 bases, and 19 bases lay between the germline ends. Here the CDR3 DNA reads TGTGCCAGCAGCCGCACCGGGGTTGTGACGAGCTCTGGAAACACCATATATTTT. Its protein product is CASSRTGVVTSSGNTIYF.

This chain links TRBV6-5 with TRBJ2-7, with D perhaps matching TRBD2 (6 bases). Trimming removed 4 bases from V and 3 bases from J, with 19 bases in between. Germline values: CDR1 MNHEY, CDR2 SVGAGI. This CDR3 is built from 16 residues. The CDR3, as DNA: TGTGCCAGCAGTTCCCCCAGGACGCGGAGGGACTACGAGCAGTACTTC. It yields the protein CASSSPRTRRDYEQYF.

The chain combines TRBV5-1 with TRBJ2-4; D remains ambiguous. Germline V lookup: CDR1 SGHRS, CDR2 YFSETQ. Trimming took 0 bases from V and 5 from J, leaving 6 bases between them. CDR3 length: 13 residues. The CDR3 spells CASSLGGQNIQYF. CDR3 nucleotides: TGCGCCAGCAGCTTGGGAGGTCAAAACATTCAGTACTTC.

V is TRBV25-1 and J is TRBJ1-3; D call uncertain. V dropped 3 bases and J dropped 1 base, with 4 bases sitting between them. The CDR3 extends over 13 amino acids. Germline CDR1 MGHDK, CDR2 SYGVNS. The chain's CDR3 is CASSDPSGNTIYF. The CDR3 DNA reads TGTGCCAGCAGTGACCCTTCTGGAAACACCATATATTTT.

V is TRBV5-8 and J is TRBJ2-3; D unresolved. The CDR3 has 14 residues. The V end was cut by 0 bases, the J end by 2 bases, with 7 bases between. Germline loops: CDR1 SGHTS, CDR2 YDEGEE. CDR3 coding DNA: TGTGCCAGCAGCTTGGGCACTTACACAGATACGCAGTATTTT. It encodes CASSLGTYTDTQYF.

The chain joins TRBV7-3 to TRBJ2-5, with 8 bases matching TRBD1. This CDR3 is built from 15 residues. After removal of 1 base from V and 6 bases from J, the junction contained 7 bases not matched to a gene. CDR1 and CDR2 from the germline V gene are SGHTA and FQGTGA. CDR3 sequence reads: CASSLIGAGGQTQYF. CDR3 DNA sequence: TGTGCCAGCAGCTTAATAGGGGCAGGGGGCCAGACCCAGTACTTC.

The rearrangement joins TRBV30 to TRBJ1-5, with D possibly TRBD1 on 6 matching bases. The CDR3 consists of 13 residues. The V and J ends lost 5 bases and 4 bases respectively, with 12 bases between them. The germline gives CDR1 GTSNPN, CDR2 SVGIG (reference sequence). CDR3 bases: TGTGCCTGGGGCCCAGGGGCAAATCAGCCCCAGCATTTT. This codes for CAWGPGANQPQHF.

V gene TRBV19 combines with J gene TRBJ2-3, with 8 bases aligning to TRBD1. Looked up from germline, CDR1 is LNHDA and CDR2 is SQIVND (reference sequence). This CDR3 region has 14 residues. J gave up 4 bases and V 8 bases, and 8 bases lay outside the gene matches. The CDR3 reads CASRDRRISDTQYF. The CDR3 region has the DNA TGTGCCAGTCGGGACAGGAGGATCTCAGATACGCAGTATTTT.

This rearrangement joins TRBV23-1 to TRBJ1-2, with 10 bases aligning to TRBD1. TRBV23-1 is annotated as an ORF whose role is uncertain. J lost 4 bases, V lost 0 bases, and 5 bases had no gene match. The CDR3 length is 16 residues. CDR3 sequence (DNA): TGCGCCAGCAGTCAATCCGACAGGGGGCTAGCCTATGGCTACACCTTC. Its translation is CASSQSDRGLAYGYTF.

The chain combines TRBV5-6 with TRBJ2-7, with TRBD1 matching over 8 bases. The ends lost 4 bases at V and 2 bases at J; junction bases unmatched: 5. Per the germline V gene, CDR1 is SGHDT and CDR2 is YYEEEE. The CDR3 loop spans 14 amino acids. CDR3 nucleotide sequence: TGTGCCAGCAGCCGAGACAGGGGCCCCTACGAGCAGTACTTC. Translating it yields CASSRDRGPYEQYF. Supplemented by reference TRBV5-6 and TRBJ2-7, the full variable domain reads DAGVTQSPTHLIKTRGQQVTLRCSPKSGHDTVSWYQQALGQGPQFIFQYYEEEERQRGNFPDRFSGHQFPNYSSELNVNALLLGDSALYLCASSRDRGPYEQYFGPGTRLTVT.

The chain is built from TRBV11-2 and TRBJ2-5, with TRBD2 identical over 7 bases. V dropped 5 bases and J dropped 5; count of bases not matched to a gene: 8. The CDR3 spans 14 residues. Germline values: CDR1 SGHAT, CDR2 FQNNGV. The CDR3 region has the DNA TGTGCCAGCAGCCATAGACGGGGAGGGGAGACCCAGTACTTC. Protein product: CASSHRRGGETQYF.

This rearrangement joins TRBV4-1 to TRBJ2-7; possible D gene TRBD1, 5 bases. The V and J ends lost 0 bases and 2 bases respectively, with 5 bases between them. Germline lookup yields CDR1 MGHRA and CDR2 YSYEKL. The CDR3 contains 13 residues. DNA for the CDR3: TGCGCCAGCAGCCAAGAACAGGCCTACGAGCAGTACTTC. This sequence encodes CASSQEQAYEQYF.

V usage is TRBV10-3 and J usage is TRBJ2-7; 7 nucleotides agree with TRBD2. Per germline, CDR1 ENHRY and CDR2 SYGVKD. Trimming took 4 bases from V and 6 from J; bases not matched to a gene: 18. This CDR3 spans 17 amino acids. The CDR3, as DNA: TGTGCCATCAGTGCCCCCGGTGGGGGACTAACCTCCGGCGAGCAGTACTTC. It codes for CAISAPGGGLTSGEQYF.

The genes are TRBV5-1 and TRBJ1-5, with 8 positions matching TRBD1. Trimming cost V 4 bases and J 1 base; bases outside gene matches: 7. There are 16 residues in the CDR3. Looked up from germline, CDR1 is SGHRS and CDR2 is YFSETQ. As DNA, the CDR3 is TGCGCCAGCAGCCCCACCGGGACAGGAAGCAATCAGCCCCAGCATTTT. The encoded protein is CASSPTGTGSNQPQHF.

This chain links TRBV7-9 with TRBJ1-5; 7 positions agree with TRBD1. Germline V gene data show CDR1 as SEHNR and CDR2 as FQNEAQ (reference sequence). The V gene end was trimmed by 6 bases and the J gene end by 1 base; junction bases not matched to a gene: 9. This CDR3 is 16 amino acids long. The CDR3 sequence: CASSVRGGTSNQPQHF. DNA for the CDR3: TGTGCCAGCAGTGTCAGAGGGGGCACGAGCAATCAGCCCCAGCATTTT.

The count of this clone is one. DNA of the CDR3: TGTGCCAGCAGCTCAAAGACCGGGACTAGTGGATACGAGCAGTACTTC. Amino acid sequence: CASSSKTGTSGYEQYF. The chain uses TRBV7-9 and TRBJ2-7; 8 positions agree with TRBD2. This CDR3 comprises 16 residues. With V trimmed by 4 bases and J by 4 bases, 12 bases remained unmatched. Germline CDR1 reads SEHNR; CDR2 reads FQNEAQ (reference sequence).

This chain connects TRBV5-6 to TRBJ1-4, with unresolved D. Trimming cost V 1 base and J 4 bases, with 14 bases left between them. Germline-derived CDR1 and CDR2 are SGHDT and YYEEEE. The CDR3 is 16 residues long. CDR3 DNA: TGTGCCAGCAGCTTGACTCTACAGCAATTTAATGAAAAACTGTTTTTT. Protein sequence: CASSLTLQQFNEKLFF.

The rearrangement joins TRBV27 to TRBJ1-5; D may be TRBD1 (5 bases). Germline V gene lookup returns CDR1 MNHEY and CDR2 SMNVEV (reference sequence). The CDR3 has 14 residues. The V gene lost 5 bases and the J gene lost 8 bases, with 16 bases spanning the gap. The CDR3 DNA sequence: TGTGCCAGCAGTCCCTTCGGAGGGGTGAAGCCCCAGCATTTT. It yields the protein CASSPFGGVKPQHF.

The V gene is TRBV13, the J gene TRBJ2-1, with D perhaps matching TRBD2 (6 bases). The germline V gene has CDR1 PRHDT and CDR2 FYEKMQ (reference sequence). The V end lost 5 bases, the J end lost 2 bases, and 13 bases lay between the germline ends. The CDR3 runs to 15 residues. In DNA form, the CDR3 reads TGTGCCAGCAGCACCCGCGGGGCCCCCTACAATGAGCAGTTCTTC. Its translation is CASSTRGAPYNEQFF.

This chain uses TRBV11-2 with TRBJ1-6, with 7 nucleotides matching TRBD1. In germline, CDR1 is SGHAT, CDR2 FQNNGV. V was pared by 4 bases and J by 10 bases, with 7 bases of the junction left unmatched. The CDR3 loop spans 14 amino acids. The CDR3 DNA reads TGTGCCAGCAGCTCGACGGGACAGACCTCACCCCTCCACTTT. It codes for CASSSTGQTSPLHF.

This clone has just a few counts. The chain is built from TRBV4-2 and TRBJ1-3, with a tentative D call TRBD1 (5 bases). The germline V and J ends were trimmed by 0 bases and 0 bases, with 6 bases remaining between them. Germline-derived CDR1 and CDR2 are LGHNA and YNFKEQ. The CDR3 loop spans 15 amino acids. The DNA of the CDR3 is TGTGCCAGCAGCCAAGACGGACACTCTGGAAACACCATATATTTT. The encoded protein is CASSQDGHSGNTIYF.

This clone is deemed medium-sized. The chain combines TRBV6-1 with TRBJ2-7; TRBD1 matches at 7 bases. J gave up 0 bases and V 3 bases, and 2 bases lay outside the gene matches. CDR1 is MNHNS, CDR2 SASEGT, per germline. The length of the CDR3 is 14 residues. CDR3 protein: CASSEGDSSYEQYF. The CDR3 DNA follows: TGTGCCAGCAGTGAGGGGGACAGCTCCTACGAGCAGTACTTC.